This T cell receptor beta chain is from a study of beta chain features in type 1 diabetes. Study summary: Cell yields, age and gender were similar between patients and healthy donors. Broader study findings: More deletions and fewer insertions at VDJ junctions were found in patients with type 1 diabetes. Equally in patients and controls, PCR might preferentially amplify shorter templates. In every one of the four CD4+ subsets, TCRB CDR3s were moderately but significantly shorter in Type 1 diabetes patients.

Reverse transcribing all isolated RNA meant expressed TCRB transcripts were sequenced. Profiling relied on immunoSEQ multiplex PCR, and the TCRdb table lists in-frame clones only, not all of them. The table shows fewer than 400,000 clones, with approximately 10% occurring only once. There are many counts of this clone. Antigen: not known. The CDR3 sequence is 14 residues long. V lost 5 bases and J lost 5, with 13 bases in between. The germline V gene encodes CDR1 PRHDT and CDR2 FYEKMQ (reference sequence). The sequence was collected from a man aged 30 to 45 with type 1 diabetes. The chain links TRBV13 to TRBJ2-1; no clear D gene. Material for sequencing was central memory CD4+ T cells from blood. DNA for the CDR3: TGTGCCAGCAGCCTGCTCCTCCTCAACAATGAGCAGTTCTTC. Encoded protein: CASSLLLLNNEQFF.